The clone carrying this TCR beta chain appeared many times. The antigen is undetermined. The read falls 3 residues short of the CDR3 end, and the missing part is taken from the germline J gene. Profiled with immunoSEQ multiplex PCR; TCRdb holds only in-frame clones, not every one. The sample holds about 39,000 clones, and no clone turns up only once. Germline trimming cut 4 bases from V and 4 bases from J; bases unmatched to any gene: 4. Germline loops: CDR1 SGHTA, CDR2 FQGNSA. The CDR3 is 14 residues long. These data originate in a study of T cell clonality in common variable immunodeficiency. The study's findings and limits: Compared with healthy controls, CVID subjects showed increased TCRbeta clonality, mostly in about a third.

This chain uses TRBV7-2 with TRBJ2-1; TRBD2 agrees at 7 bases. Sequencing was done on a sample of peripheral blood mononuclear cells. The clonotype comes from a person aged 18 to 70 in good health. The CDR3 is CASSSGLLYNEQFF. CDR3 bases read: TGTGCCAGCAGCTCGGGACTACTGTACAATGAG.